The rows below give T cell receptor beta chains drawn from one sample of a study of shared clonotypes between healthy human individuals. Assay used: immunoSEQ multiplex PCR; TCRdb lists only in-frame clones, some missing. The repertoire holds 2,100,000 or so clones, with approximately 96% as singletons. The sequenced material came from naive CD4+ T cells sorted from blood. The origin of the receptors is a man between 18 and 35 years old in good health. Both conserved end residues are part of each CDR3. A D gene is named only where the DNA matches it firmly. Only part of the rows carry a size: once, few, many, or a class if the clone is expanded.

j_call v_call d_call clone_size cdr3_nt cdr3_aa
TRBJ2-5 TRBV5-6 - - TGTGCCAGCAGCTTTACGAGTAAGCCCCAAGAGACCCAGTACTTC CASSFTSKPQETQYF
TRBJ2-2 TRBV5-1 TRBD1 - TGCGCCAGCAACCGGGACAGGGGATTTGCCGGGGAGCTGTTTTTT CASNRDRGFAGELFF
TRBJ1-4 TRBV5-4 TRBD1 - TGTGCCAGCAGCTTGACAGGGGGCAGTGGTGAAAAACTGTTTTTT CASSLTGGSGEKLFF
TRBJ2-7 TRBV19 - - TGTGCCAGTAGTATAGGTGTTTTCGGTTCCTACGAGCAGTACTTC CASSIGVFGSYEQYF
TRBJ2-7 TRBV27 TRBD1 - TGTGCCAGCGGCTCCGGGACAGGGGGTGGCGAGCAGTACTTC CASGSGTGGGEQYF
TRBJ2-7 TRBV30 TRBD2 - TGTGCCTGGAGTAGGGGACTAGGCAACGACGAGCAGTACTTC CAWSRGLGNDEQYF
TRBJ2-5 TRBV7-9 - once TGTGCCAGCAGCGCGATTGCCCACTGGGGGGGCGAGGAGACCCAGTACTTC CASSAIAHWGGEETQYF
TRBJ1-1 TRBV5-6 - - TGTGCCAGCAGCTTGGGCCGGACGAACACTGAAGCTTTCTTT CASSLGRTNTEAFF
TRBJ2-7 TRBV4-3 TRBD2 once TGCGCCAGCAGCCAAGATAGAGGTCTAGCGGGCCAGTACTTC CASSQDRGLAGQYF
TRBJ2-7 TRBV19 TRBD2 - TGTGCCAGTAGATCCACAGCGGGAGTGTCCTACGAGCAGTACTTC CASRSTAGVSYEQYF
TRBJ2-1 TRBV30 TRBD1 - TGTGCCTCCGGGACAGGGGTTTCCTACAATGAGCAGTTCTTC CASGTGVSYNEQFF
TRBJ1-6 TRBV30 - once TGTGCCTGGAAAATAGCCTATAATTCACCCCTCCACTTT CAWKIAYNSPLHF
TRBJ1-4 TRBV7-2 - - TGTGCCAGCAGCTTAGATGCGGGAACTAATGAAAAACTGTTTTTT CASSLDAGTNEKLFF
TRBJ2-7 TRBV6-6 TRBD2 - TGTGCCAGCAGCCAGCGGGGGGTGTCCTACGAGCAGTACTTC CASSQRGVSYEQYF
TRBJ1-5 TRBV30 TRBD1 - TGTGCCTGGAGTGCCGTGACAGGGGGCGCAGGGCAGCCCCAGCATTTT CAWSAVTGGAGQPQHF
TRBJ2-5 TRBV21-1 - - TGTGCCAGCAGCAATCTGACCGACAGCGAGGGGACCCAGTACTTC CASSNLTDSEGTQYF